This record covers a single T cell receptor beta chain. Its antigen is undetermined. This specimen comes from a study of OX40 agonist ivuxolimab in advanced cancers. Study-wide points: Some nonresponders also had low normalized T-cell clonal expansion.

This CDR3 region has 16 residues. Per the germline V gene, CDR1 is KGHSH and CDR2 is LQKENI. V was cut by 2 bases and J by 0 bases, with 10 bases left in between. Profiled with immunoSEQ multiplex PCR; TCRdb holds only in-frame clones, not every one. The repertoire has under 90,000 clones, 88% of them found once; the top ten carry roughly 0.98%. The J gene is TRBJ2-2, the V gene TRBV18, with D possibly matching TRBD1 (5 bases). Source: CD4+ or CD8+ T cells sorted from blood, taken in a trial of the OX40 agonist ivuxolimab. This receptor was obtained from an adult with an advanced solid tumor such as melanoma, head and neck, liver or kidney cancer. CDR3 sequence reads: CASSPTLQANTGELFF. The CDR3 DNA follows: TGTGCCAGCTCACCAACCTTACAGGCGAACACCGGGGAGCTGTTTTTT.